The sequence of this T cell receptor (beta chain) was determined in a study of T cell repertoires in cytomegalovirus infection. Overall study: A matching HLA type, together with CMV infection, was signaled by public TCR beta signatures. General study findings and limits: CMV-specific HLA-C-restricted TCR beta clonotypes dominated the ex vivo response.

This clonotype was counted at least ten times. Its matching antigen is unknown. V lost 3 bases and J 5 bases, leaving 10 bases between the germline ends. The CDR3 extends over 14 amino acids. Germline CDR1 SGHAT, CDR2 FQNNGV. TCRdb reprocessed the reads via MiXCR and lists one record per CDR3 protein. The sample shows hundreds of thousands of distinct CDR3 sequences, roughly 12% of them seen only once. This TCR derives from a human donor in good health (CMV status not recorded). Some clones in this sample may be carry-over from other donors' samples. The sample consisted of PBMCs. The V call is TRBV11-2, the J call TRBJ2-2, with D possibly being TRBD1 (6 bases). This chain's CDR3 is CASSLTGRTGELFF. CDR3 DNA: TGTGCCAGCAGCTTGACAGGACGGACCGGGGAGCTGTTTTTT.